This T cell receptor beta chain was identified during a study of cytomegalovirus exposure and HLA in healthy donors. Whole-study findings and limits: Earlier analysis looked at TCR beta V segments, and most were productive about 87% or about 30% of the time. Sequencing had likely introduced a cluster of highly shared sequence variants as an artifact.

The PCR made use of 60 Vbeta and 13 Jbeta primers. Measured with immunoSEQ multiplex PCR; TCRdb has only the in-frame clones, and not every one. The data hold 150,000 to 200,000 clones, with roughly 80% observed a single time. A note on this clone: What it recognizes is unknown.

The V gene's germline CDR1 is GTSNPN and CDR2 SVGIG (reference sequence). Trimming cost V 4 bases and J 5 bases, with 7 bases left between them. The CDR3 has 11 residues. The sample comprised PBMCs. This receptor was obtained from a woman aged 25-40 years in good health and CMV-seronegative. V and J are TRBV30 and TRBJ2-3; no reliable D call. Here the CDR3 DNA reads TGTGCCTGGATAGTCGGAGATACGCAGTATTTT. This gives the protein CAWIVGDTQYF.